This T cell receptor (beta chain) was recorded in a study of blood T cells in healthy people across ages. Deletions cut 2 bases from V and 3 bases from J, with 17 bases between. Per germline, CDR1 LGHNA and CDR2 YSLEER. The CDR3 is 16 amino acids. This clonotype was seen only once. A much larger clone differs by one base, so this may be a read error. A J-beta primer mix and a sample-barcoded 5' primer were used in a second PCR of roughly 6 to 12 cycles. TCRdb independently ran MiXCR on the 5' RACE reads; one entry per CDR3 protein. This table has about 1.1 million distinct CDR3 sequences, more than 30% appearing once. Caucasian individuals from Russia who were healthy and aged about 6 to 90 acted as donors. The draw of peripheral blood yielded about 9.4 milliliters from each donor.

This chain links TRBV4-3 with TRBJ2-7; D is ambiguous. The specimen sequenced was blood. The source of this sequence is a man younger than 35 in good health. The CDR3 nucleotides are TGCGCCAGCAGCCAATACGCGGACCGGAGAAACTACGAGCAGTACTTC. Amino acids: CASSQYADRRNYEQYF.